A selection of T cell receptor beta chains follows, all from one sample in a study of shared clonotypes between healthy human individuals. TCRdb keeps only in-frame clones here, not all; method: immunoSEQ multiplex PCR. The profile shows approximately 2.5 million clones, under 95% of them singletons. Material: naive CD4+ T cells from PBMCs. The receptors were gathered from a man younger than 30 in good health. Some clones in this sample may be carry-over from other donors' samples. Both conserved end residues are part of each CDR3. The D gene is left open where the match is weak. Some rows have no size entry. The others give once, few or many, or a class for an expanded clone.

size	V	D	J	DNA	CDR3
NA	TRBV27	NA	TRBJ1-1	TGTGCCAGCAGTTTGACAGGTTATAAGACTGAAGCTTTCTTT	CASSLTGYKTEAFF
once	TRBV5-1	TRBD2	TRBJ2-1	TGCGCCAGCAGCCCAATGGGGCTAGCGGAGGGGAGCTCCTACAATGAGCAGTTCTTC	CASSPMGLAEGSSYNEQFF
NA	TRBV5-1	NA	TRBJ2-3	TGCGCCAGCAGCCCTGGCCAGAGCAAAACAGATACGCAGTATTTT	CASSPGQSKTDTQYF
NA	TRBV19	TRBD1	TRBJ1-2	TGTGCCAGTAGTATCAGGACAGGGGATGGCTACACCTTC	CASSIRTGDGYTF
NA	TRBV5-6	TRBD2	TRBJ2-5	TGTGCCAGCAGCCGTTCAGCGGGAGGCGAGACCCAGTACTTC	CASSRSAGGETQYF
NA	TRBV6-6	NA	TRBJ2-1	TGTGCCAGCAGTTACTCGATGTTTTCGGGGTACAATGAGCAGTTCTTC	CASSYSMFSGYNEQFF
NA	TRBV6-6	NA	TRBJ1-1	TGTGCCAGCAGTTATCCCTTCGTGTTT	CASSYPFVF
few	TRBV5-1	NA	TRBJ2-5	TGCGCCAGCAGCTTGGACAGACAAGAGACCCAGTACTTC	CASSLDRQETQYF
NA	TRBV7-2	NA	TRBJ2-4	TGTGCCAGCAGCTTAGACTCCCCGGGGCTAGCCGGAAACATTCAGTACTTC	CASSLDSPGLAGNIQYF
NA	TRBV7-9	NA	TRBJ2-2	TGTGCCAGCAGCCAGACGAACACCGGGGAGCTGTTTTTT	CASSQTNTGELFF
NA	TRBV7-2	NA	TRBJ1-3	TGTGCCAGCAGGTCAGGAAGGTCTGGAAACACCATATATTTT	CASRSGRSGNTIYF
NA	TRBV28	NA	TRBJ2-1	TGTGCCAGCAGGACCCCTTCGACGACTAGAGGCGTCTACAATGAGCAGTTCTTC	CASRTPSTTRGVYNEQFF
NA	TRBV5-5	TRBD1	TRBJ1-2	TGTGCCAGCAGCTCTTCCCCGGACAGGGCGAATCGAGTCTACACCTTC	CASSSSPDRANRVYTF
NA	TRBV29-1	NA	TRBJ2-6	TGCAGCGTTGTTGTGGTGGCTGGGGCCAACGTCCTGACTTTC	CSVVVVAGANVLTF
once	TRBV6-4	NA	TRBJ2-7	TGTGCCAGGAGGTCGTTATCGCGGAGAACTTCTTACGAGCAGTACTTC	CARRSLSRRTSYEQYF
NA	TRBV2	NA	TRBJ1-3	TGTGCCAGCGAGCAGGTTCTCGCGGGAAACACCATATATTTT	CASEQVLAGNTIYF
NA	TRBV27	NA	TRBJ2-2	TGTGCCAGCAGTTTATCTGGGGGCACCGGGGAGCTGTTTTTT	CASSLSGGTGELFF
once	TRBV18	NA	TRBJ1-5	TGTGCCAGCTCACCGGGGGCCAATCAGCCCCAGCATTTT	CASSPGANQPQHF
NA	TRBV7-2	NA	TRBJ2-2	TGTGCCAGCAGCTTAAGGTCGGCCGGTTCAGACACCGGGGAGCTGTTTTTT	CASSLRSAGSDTGELFF
once	TRBV7-3	TRBD2	TRBJ2-1	TGTGCCAGCAGCGAGCTAGCGGGAGCCCTCAGGGAGCAGTTCTTC	CASSELAGALREQFF
once	TRBV18	TRBD2	TRBJ2-2	TGTGCCAGCTCATCACTATGGACTAGCGGGAGGGCCGGTGAGAGGACCGGGGAGCTGTTTTTT	CASSSLWTSGRAGERTGELFF
few	TRBV19	TRBD1	TRBJ1-5	TGTGCCAGTAGTATTTACGGAGGGGGCGTTGGCAATCAGCCCCAGCATTTT	CASSIYGGGVGNQPQHF
NA	TRBV7-2	NA	TRBJ2-3	TGTGCCAGCAGCGGAAATCTCCGGGGGTTAGGTACAGATACGCAGTATTTT	CASSGNLRGLGTDTQYF
NA	TRBV18	NA	TRBJ1-2	TGTGCCAGCTCACCACCGAGCTCTGGGAACTATGGCTACACCTTC	CASSPPSSGNYGYTF
few	TRBV19	NA	TRBJ1-5	TGTGCCAGTGGAAGTGCGGGGTCGGGCCAGCCCCAGCATTTT	CASGSAGSGQPQHF
NA	TRBV7-2	TRBD1	TRBJ2-1	TGTGCCAGCAGCATTCGGACAGGGGGAATGCAGTTCTTC	CASSIRTGGMQFF
NA	TRBV9	NA	TRBJ2-1	TGTGCCAGCAGCGTAGAGCCCGGGGCGGCCTACAATGAGCAGTTCTTC	CASSVEPGAAYNEQFF
NA	TRBV5-1	NA	TRBJ1-4	TGCGCCAGCAGCTTGGATGCTGCAACTAATGAAAAACTGTTTTTT	CASSLDAATNEKLFF
NA	TRBV7-8	NA	TRBJ2-3	TGTGCCAGCAGCTTGGAGGGAGTGGATACGCAGTATTTT	CASSLEGVDTQYF
NA	TRBV5-4	NA	TRBJ2-1	TGTGCCAGCAGCCGTCGGGAGTCCGGGGGCAATGAGCAGTTCTTC	CASSRRESGGNEQFF
NA	TRBV21-1	NA	TRBJ1-5	TGTGCCAGCAGCGAAACCGGGACAGGGGTAGGAGGCAATCAGCCCCAGCATTTT	CASSETGTGVGGNQPQHF